The T cell receptor (beta chain) under discussion was sequenced for a study of T cells in Graves' hyperthyroidism and ophthalmopathy. Broader study findings: Blood shared most expanded thyroid clonotypes above 0.001.

Concerning this clonotype: Its antigen is not known.

Subjects aged 18 to 65 presented with newly diagnosed hyperthyroidism of less than 2 months' duration. Diagnoses were made from clinical symptoms, serum measures (thyroxine and TRAb), thyroid ultrasound and orbital computed tomography. TCR beta CDR3 sequences were amplified from RNA transcripts. The HTBI set primed first-round TCR CDR3 RT-PCR. In TCRdb, the multiplex PCR reads were re-called with MiXCR into one record per CDR3 protein. The sample contains around 580,000 distinct CDR3 sequences, roughly 46% of which appear only once. CDR3 length equals 12 residues. Germline trimming cut 5 bases from V and 2 bases from J; bases unmatched to any gene: 2. In germline, CDR1 is SQVTM, CDR2 ANQGSEA.

The TCR was taken from a young woman with Graves' hyperthyroidism. Sequenced sample: peripheral blood or thyroid tissue (not recorded which). The chain is built from TRBV29-1 and TRBJ1-2, with TRBD1 identical over 7 bases. CDR3: CSVRDSNYGYTF. The CDR3 region has the DNA TGCAGCGTTAGGGACAGCAACTATGGCTACACCTTC. Full variable domain (missing parts from reference TRBV29-1 and TRBJ1-2): SAVISQKPSRDICQRGTSLTIQCQVDSQVTMMFWYRQQPGQSLTLIATANQGSEATYESGFVIDKFPISRPNLTFSTLTVSNMSPEDSSIYLCSVRDSNYGYTFGSGTRLTVV.